Described below is a single T cell receptor (beta chain) sequence and its context. This specimen comes from a study of T cells in tuberculosis. The protocol was immunoSEQ multiplex PCR, while the TCRdb copy is restricted to in-frame clones and leaves out a portion. The sample consists of about 24,000 clones, about 95% of them appearing once. Trimming stripped 0 bases from V and 1 base from J, with 8 bases between. CDR1 SGHNT and CDR2 YYREEE come from the germline V gene (reference sequence). This CDR3 is 15 amino acids long. Each donor contributed about 100,000 T cells on average, unsorted. This chain joins TRBV5-4 and TRBJ1-3, with no clear D. The TCR sequence derives from a donor between 10 and 35 years old with latent tuberculosis or without tuberculosis infection. Specimen: PBMCs. The CDR3 region is CASSLGRGSGNTIYF. As DNA, the CDR3 is TGTGCCAGCAGCTTGGGACGGGGATCTGGAAACACCATATATTTT.